These 19 T cell receptor beta chains originate from one sample sequenced in a study of Tregs in tolerant kidney transplant recipients. Data came from immunoSEQ multiplex PCR; TCRdb stores just in-frame clones and leaves some out. This sample has some 71,000 clones, with 85% to 90% found just once. The sample consisted of CD4+ T cells from blood, taken before the transplant. Every receptor here comes from a human donor who received a combined kidney and bone marrow transplant.

This clone was seen a handful of times. The chain links TRBV6-1 to TRBJ2-7, with D uncertain. CDR1 is MNHNS and CDR2 is SASEGT in the germline V gene. This CDR3 spans 13 amino acids. Trimming took off 2 bases at V and 5 bases at J, with 10 bases between the two ends. The CDR3 protein is CASSEMPRNEQYF. DNA of the CDR3: TGTGCCAGCAGTGAAATGCCGAGAAACGAGCAGTACTTC.

This sequence joins TRBV7-2 and TRBJ2-7; TRBD2 aligns across 7 bases. The V gene end was trimmed by 5 bases and the J gene end by 3 bases; junction bases not matched to a gene: 4. The CDR3 spans 13 residues. The germline gives CDR1 SGHTA, CDR2 FQGNSA. The CDR3, as DNA: TGTGCCAGCAGCGAACCTAGCGGCTACGAGCAGTACTTC. It translates to CASSEPSGYEQYF.

The chain links TRBV10-1 to TRBJ2-5; perhaps TRBD1 as D (5 bases). Trimming removed 0 bases at V and 5 bases at J, with 13 bases between. Germline CDR1 is WNHNN and CDR2 is SYGVQD (reference sequence). There are 15 residues in the CDR3. The CDR3: CASSESGVSGETQYF. Here the CDR3 DNA reads TGCGCCAGCAGTGAGTCTGGGGTATCAGGGGAGACCCAGTACTTC.

The chain uses TRBV18 and TRBJ2-7, with a weak D call TRBD2 (6 bases). Germline assignment: CDR1 KGHSH and CDR2 LQKENI. Trimming took off 6 bases at V and 4 bases at J, with 13 bases between the two ends. The CDR3 consists of 13 residues. The CDR3 DNA sequence: TGTGCCAGCTCTCCGGGACTGCAATACGAGCAGTACTTC. Amino acid sequence: CASSPGLQYEQYF.

The chain joins TRBV27 to TRBJ2-7, with TRBD1 matching 9 bases. Germline V lookup: CDR1 MNHEY, CDR2 SMNVEV (reference sequence). There are 14 residues in the CDR3. The J segment lost 6 bases and the V segment lost 6 bases, leaving 9 bases of the junction unmatched. The CDR3 loop reads CASRTQGARGEQYF. CDR3 DNA sequence: TGTGCCAGCAGGACACAGGGGGCAAGAGGCGAGCAGTACTTC.

The chain couples TRBV18 to TRBJ1-5; D unclear. The CDR3 is made up of 13 amino acids. Germline CDR1 KGHSH, CDR2 LQKENI. The V end lost 3 bases, the J end lost 6 bases, and 9 bases lay between the germline ends. The DNA of the CDR3 is TGTGCCAGCTCACCTCAGAATCCTCAGCCCCAGCATTTT. This gives the protein CASSPQNPQPQHF.

The genes are TRBV19 and TRBJ2-7, with D unclear. The ends were cut back, 3 bases at V and 0 bases at J, with 12 bases in the middle. The CDR3 consists of 15 residues. The germline V gene has CDR1 LNHDA and CDR2 SQIVND (reference sequence). CDR3 sequence reads: CASSMVYQSSYEQYF. Here the CDR3 DNA reads TGTGCCAGTAGTATGGTCTACCAAAGCTCCTACGAGCAGTACTTC.

For the CDR3, the DNA is TGTGCCAGCAGCTTGGGACAGATTAATGAAAAACTGTTTTTT. Translation gives CASSLGQINEKLFF. This sequence joins TRBV7-9 and TRBJ1-4; the match to TRBD1 covers 7 bases. Germline loops: CDR1 SEHNR, CDR2 FQNEAQ (reference sequence). CDR3 length: 14 amino acids. The junction had 2 bases not matched to a gene; V was cut back by 3 bases and J by 4 bases. The full variable domain, completed using reference TRBV7-9 and TRBJ1-4, is DTGVSQNPRHKITKRGQNVTFRCDPISEHNRLYWYRQTLGQGPEFLTYFQNEAQLEKSRLLSDRFSAERPKGSFSTLEIQRTEQGDSAMYLCASSLGQINEKLFFGSGTQLSVL.

The rearrangement uses TRBV7-3 and TRBJ2-2, with D perhaps matching TRBD2 (5 bases). Germline V gives CDR1 SGHTA, CDR2 FQGTGA. The CDR3 extends over 13 amino acids. V was shortened by 1 base and J by 7 bases, with 7 bases between the two germline ends. This chain's CDR3 is CASSLNGGGELFF. DNA of the CDR3: TGTGCCAGCAGCTTAAACGGAGGCGGGGAGCTGTTTTTT.

The sample holds a few counts of this clone. The genes are TRBV6-6 and TRBJ2-7, with D unclear. Trimming removed 10 bases from V and 1 base from J, with 8 bases in between. This CDR3 is built from 11 residues. Germline lookup yields CDR1 MNHNY and CDR2 SVGAGI (reference sequence). The CDR3 DNA reads TGTGCCACCCGAGGTTCCTACGAGCAGTACTTC. Amino acids: CATRGSYEQYF.

There are a few counts of this clone. V is TRBV2 and J is TRBJ1-2; D is undetermined. CDR1 and CDR2 (germline): SNHLY, FYNNEI. The CDR3 extends over 15 amino acids. Trimming pared 4 bases from V and 5 bases from J, leaving 17 bases between. The CDR3 reads CASSAGRSSLYGYTF. CDR3 nucleotide sequence: TGTGCCAGCAGTGCTGGGAGGTCCTCCCTATATGGCTACACCTTC.

The chain couples TRBV6-1 to TRBJ2-1; 9 nucleotides line up with TRBD1. This CDR3 is built from 15 residues. Trimming at V came to 6 bases and at J to 5 bases, leaving 8 bases not matched to a gene. CDR1 and CDR2 from the germline V gene are MNHNS and SASEGT. CDR3 sequence: CASRNRGLGDNEQFF. The CDR3 DNA sequence: TGTGCCAGCAGGAACAGGGGGCTAGGGGACAATGAGCAGTTCTTC.

This sequence joins TRBV7-9 and TRBJ2-7; 9 bases fit TRBD1. With 3 bases clipped from V and 7 bases from J, the junction kept 13 bases outside the gene matches. CDR3 length: 16 amino acids. Per the germline V gene, CDR1 is SEHNR and CDR2 is FQNEAQ (reference sequence). For the CDR3, the DNA is TGTGCCAGCAGCTTGAGCTTCGGGACAGGGCTCTGGGAGCAGTACTTC. Amino acids: CASSLSFGTGLWEQYF.

The V and J genes are TRBV6-5 and TRBJ2-5, with D unclear. The germline V gene encodes CDR1 MNHEY and CDR2 SVGAGI. V shed 6 bases and J shed 4 bases, with 15 bases lying between them. The CDR3 length is 14 residues. CDR3 residues: CASSLLNAGETQYF. In nucleotides, the CDR3 is TGTGCCAGCAGCCTTCTAAATGCTGGAGAGACCCAGTACTTC.

This sequence joins TRBV5-5 and TRBJ2-7, with 7 bases aligning to TRBD1. J gave up 0 bases and V 3 bases, and 9 bases lay outside the gene matches. CDR3 length: 16 amino acids. Germline V gene data show CDR1 as SGHKS and CDR2 as YYEKEE (reference sequence). The DNA for the CDR3 is TGTGCCAGCAGCTGGCGACAGGGTGGTAGCTCCTACGAGCAGTACTTC. The encoded protein is CASSWRQGGSSYEQYF.

This clone was seen just once. The chain uses TRBV2 and TRBJ2-7, with D perhaps TRBD2 (6 bases). V lost 5 bases and J lost 2, with 10 bases in between. Germline lookup yields CDR1 SNHLY and CDR2 FYNNEI. The CDR3 consists of 13 residues. The CDR3 nucleotides are TGTGCCAGCAGTACCGGGGGACCCTACGAGCAGTACTTC. It yields the protein CASSTGGPYEQYF.

The gene calls are TRBV28 and TRBJ2-6, with D maybe TRBD2 (6 bases). The CDR3 covers 15 residues. V lost 4 bases to trimming and J lost 2 bases, with 9 bases between them. Per the germline V gene, CDR1 is MDHEN and CDR2 is SYDVKM. The CDR3 nucleotides read TGTGCCAGCAGTTCCACGGGGGCTGGGGCCAACGTCCTGACTTTC. It specifies CASSSTGAGANVLTF.

This clone occurred a few times. This chain connects TRBV4-2 to TRBJ2-1; TRBD2 agrees at 9 bases. The V gene end was trimmed by 4 bases and the J gene end by 0 bases; junction bases not matched to a gene: 4. Germline V gives CDR1 LGHNA, CDR2 YNFKEQ. The CDR3 is 16 residues long. The CDR3 loop reads CASSLIAGVSYNEQFF. The CDR3 DNA reads TGTGCCAGCAGCCTGATAGCGGGAGTCTCCTACAATGAGCAGTTCTTC.

J is TRBJ2-5 and V is TRBV7-2; TRBD2 might be the D (6 bases). There are 15 residues in the CDR3. Trimming left V 3 bases short and J 4 bases short, with 15 bases between. Germline CDR1 and CDR2: SGHTA and FQGNSA. CDR3 residues: CASSFVGSRVETQYF. The CDR3 nucleotides are TGTGCCAGCAGCTTCGTCGGGAGTAGGGTAGAGACCCAGTACTTC.